This note documents a single TCR beta chain sequence. The data originate from a study of blood T cell repertoires in COVID-19. Clones were sequenced by immunoSEQ multiplex PCR, and TCRdb holds only the in-frame ones, with some missing. The sample has a few hundred thousand clones, just over 85% seen once. The CDR3 spans 15 residues. Germline CDR1 SGHVS, CDR2 FQNEAQ. V was clipped by 5 bases and J by 6 bases; unmatched bases: 10. The gene calls are TRBV7-8 and TRBJ1-5; 7 nucleotides align to TRBD1. Sequenced material: PBMCs or T cells enriched from blood (not recorded which). This receptor was taken from a woman between 35 and 50 years old with acute COVID-19. CDR3: CASSLTGVSGQPQHF. The CDR3 DNA follows: TGTGCCAGCAGCCTCACAGGGGTTTCAGGTCAGCCCCAGCATTTT.